A single sample is the source of the 24 T cell receptor beta chains below, sequenced in a study of cytomegalovirus exposure and HLA in healthy donors. Researchers ran the PCR with 60 Vbeta and 13 Jbeta primers. Using immunoSEQ multiplex PCR, the repertoire was profiled, and TCRdb retains in-frame clones only, with some absent. The sample shows some 110,000 clones, around 15% of them seen only once. Material for sequencing was PBMCs. The source is a female donor in good health and CMV-seronegative.

In this sample, this clone turned up a few times. The rearrangement joins TRBV14 to TRBJ1-2; D uncertain. The CDR3 extends over 13 amino acids. V gave up 0 bases and J gave up 5 bases, with 7 bases separating them. Germline values: CDR1 SGHDN, CDR2 FVKESK. Here the CDR3 DNA reads TGTGCCAGCAGCCAAGATCCGGTGTATGGCTACACCTTC. Translation: CASSQDPVYGYTF.

This clone was seen a few times. The gene calls are TRBV25-1 and TRBJ2-7, with 9 bases fitting TRBD1. Per germline, CDR1 MGHDK and CDR2 SYGVNS. J lost 2 bases, V lost 4 bases, and 12 bases had no gene match. This CDR3 contains 17 residues. The CDR3 DNA is TGTGCCAGCAGTGCCACTCCCAGACAGGGGGGTCCCTACGAGCAGTACTTC. Translation gives CASSATPRQGGPYEQYF.

V usage is TRBV7-2 and J usage is TRBJ2-1; TRBD1 agrees at 10 bases. CDR1 and CDR2 (germline): SGHTA, FQGNSA. The CDR3 covers 16 residues. V lost 1 base and J lost 6; bases outside the gene matches: 6. CDR3 region: CASSLVPRTGGNEQFF. In nucleotides, the CDR3 is TGTGCCAGCAGCTTAGTCCCGAGGACAGGGGGCAATGAGCAGTTCTTC.

The J gene is TRBJ2-7, the V gene TRBV10-3; 8 bases agree with TRBD1. Looked up from germline, CDR1 is ENHRY and CDR2 is SYGVKD. V was pared by 4 bases and J by 3 bases, with 5 bases of the junction left unmatched. There are 14 residues in the CDR3. The CDR3: CAISARTGIYEQYF. DNA for the CDR3: TGTGCCATCAGTGCTAGGACAGGGATCTACGAGCAGTACTTC.

Note on this clone: At one end, the junction sequence differs from germline, possibly due to a read error. This chain joins TRBV18 and TRBJ1-1, with D possibly matching TRBD1 (5 bases). The CDR3 extends over 18 amino acids. The germline V gene encodes CDR1 KGHSH and CDR2 LQKENI. The CDR3 nucleotides read TGTGCCAGCTCCCCACCTTGGATGGGGGGGGAATCGGGCACTGAAGCTTTCTTT. The encoded protein is CASSPPWMGGESGTEAFF.

The V call is TRBV7-9, the J call TRBJ1-1; 11 nucleotides match TRBD1. The J segment lost 7 bases and the V segment lost 5 bases, leaving 15 bases of the junction unmatched. CDR3 length: 17 amino acids. Germline assignment: CDR1 SEHNR and CDR2 FQNEAQ (reference sequence). The CDR3 bases are TGTGCCAGCAGCGCCTGGACAGGGGGCGCGCGTACCATTGAAGCTTTCTTT. Its translation is CASSAWTGGARTIEAFF. The variable domain in full, completed from reference TRBV7-9 and TRBJ1-1, reads DTGVSQNPRHKITKRGQNVTFRCDPISEHNRLYWYRQTLGQGPEFLTYFQNEAQLEKSRLLSDRFSAERPKGSFSTLEIQRTEQGDSAMYLCASSAWTGGARTIEAFFGQGTRLTVV.

The chain combines TRBV5-3 with TRBJ2-7, with 10 bases that match TRBD2. TRBV5-3 is an open reading frame, and its role is uncertain. V lost 0 bases to trimming and J lost 4 bases; unmatched junction nucleotides: 4. The CDR3 is made up of 15 amino acids. This CDR3 is CARSLGGTSVYEQYF. Written as DNA, the CDR3 is TGTGCCAGAAGCTTGGGCGGGACTAGCGTATACGAGCAGTACTTC.

The table lists this clone with a few counts. V gene TRBV14 combines with J gene TRBJ2-4, with no clear D. The germline gives CDR1 SGHDN, CDR2 FVKESK. The CDR3 totals 16 residues. V was trimmed by 5 bases and J by 2 bases, leaving 16 bases between them. DNA of the CDR3: TGTGCCAGCAGCGCTTCGCTCGGGTTTACCAAAAACATTCAGTACTTC. Protein: CASSASLGFTKNIQYF.

This clone has a handful of counts. The J gene is TRBJ2-5, the V gene TRBV7-9; 8 positions agree with TRBD2. This CDR3 is 16 amino acids long. CDR1 and CDR2 from the germline V gene are SEHNR and FQNEAQ (reference sequence). J gave up 5 bases and V 5 bases, and 13 bases lay outside the gene matches. The DNA for the CDR3 is TGTGCCAGCAGCCCTCTGGGCGCGGGAGGTCCGGAGACCCAGTACTTC. It is translated as CASSPLGAGGPETQYF.

The genes are TRBV5-6 and TRBJ2-5; TRBD2 matches at 8 bases. Trimming removed 1 base from V and 10 bases from J; junction bases left unmatched: 6. Germline V CDR1 and CDR2: SGHDT, YYEEEE. CDR3 size: 13 residues. CDR3 bases: TGTGCCAGCAGCTTGACAGGACTAGCTTTCCAGTACTTC. Translating gives CASSLTGLAFQYF.

The chain couples TRBV18 to TRBJ1-1; TRBD1 is a possible D gene (5 bases). The CDR3 contains 15 residues. The germline CDR1 and CDR2 sequences are KGHSH and LQKENI. Trimming took 4 bases from V and 1 from J, leaving 13 bases between them. The DNA for the CDR3 is TGTGCCAGCTCACTTAGGACGGACACGAACACTGAAGCTTTCTTT. Its protein product is CASSLRTDTNTEAFF.

In the case of this clone: At one end the junction does not follow the germline gene, possibly because of a read error. Other DNA sequences within the sample encode an identical CDR3. V is TRBV5-1 and J is TRBJ1-4; 9 positions agree with TRBD1. The CDR3 covers 15 residues. Looked up from germline, CDR1 is SGHRS and CDR2 is YFSETQ. The CDR3 sequence is CASSRGDREDEKLFF. CDR3 coding DNA: TGCGCCAGCAGCCGGGGGGACAGGGAGGATGAAAAGCTGTTTTTT.

The rearrangement links TRBV9 to TRBJ2-1, with unresolved D. V lost 3 bases and J lost 6, with 10 bases in between. The CDR3 has 13 residues. CDR1 is SGDLS and CDR2 is YYNGEE in the germline V gene. CDR3 DNA: TGTGCCAGCAGCGCAACAGACGGCAATGAGCAGTTCTTC. Translated: CASSATDGNEQFF.

This clone came up a few times. V and J are TRBV4-3 and TRBJ1-1, with TRBD1 as a possible D gene (5 bases). The germline CDR1 and CDR2 sequences are LGHNA and YSLEER. Trimming left V 0 bases short and J 7 bases short, with 15 bases between. The CDR3 length is 15 residues. DNA of the CDR3: TGCGCCAGCAGCCAAGATGGCGGGGGATGGAGTGAAGCTTTCTTT. As protein: CASSQDGGGWSEAFF.

This chain links TRBV2 with TRBJ1-5; D call uncertain. Germline-derived CDR1 and CDR2 are SNHLY and FYNNEI. V was trimmed by 3 bases and J by 7 bases, leaving 13 bases between them. The CDR3 runs 14 residues. The CDR3 is CASSDLRGGQPQHF. The CDR3 nucleotides are TGTGCCAGCAGTGATCTCCGGGGAGGCCAGCCCCAGCATTTT.

This chain joins TRBV30 and TRBJ1-1; TRBD1 might be the D (5 bases). From germline, CDR1 is GTSNPN and CDR2 SVGIG (reference sequence). V lost 1 base and J 9 bases, leaving 18 bases between the germline ends. The CDR3 totals 14 residues. CDR3 loop: CAWSAELAGTKAFF. The CDR3 DNA follows: TGTGCCTGGAGTGCCGAATTGGCGGGGACTAAAGCTTTCTTT.

The chain carries TRBV5-6 and TRBJ2-3; D remains unclear. Germline assignment: CDR1 SGHDT and CDR2 YYEEEE. With 3 bases removed from V and 2 bases from J, the gap between germline ends came to 16 bases. The length of the CDR3 is 16 residues. The CDR3 region has the DNA TGTGCCAGCAGCTCGGCGAGGAGAGTGTACACAGATACGCAGTATTTT. Translated: CASSSARRVYTDTQYF.

This clone was observed a handful of times. This chain connects TRBV7-3 to TRBJ2-7; TRBD1 aligns across 12 bases. The J segment lost 3 bases and the V segment lost 0 bases, leaving 9 bases of the junction unmatched. The CDR3 extends over 18 amino acids. Germline CDR1 is SGHTA and CDR2 is FQGTGA. As DNA, the CDR3 is TGTGCCAGCAGCTTAACGGGACAGGGGGCCCCATCGGGCTACGAGCAGTACTTC. It encodes CASSLTGQGAPSGYEQYF. Combining the CDR3 with reference TRBV7-3 and TRBJ2-7 gives the whole variable domain GAGVSQTPSNKVTEKGKYVELRCDPISGHTALYWYRQSLGQGPEFLIYFQGTGAADDSGLPNDRFFAVRPEGSVSTLKIQRTERGDSAVYLCASSLTGQGAPSGYEQYFGPGTRLTVT.

This chain links TRBV4-2 with TRBJ2-1; 12 bases agree with TRBD2. V shed 3 bases and J 6 bases; nucleotides not matched to a gene: 6. This CDR3 has 16 amino acids. From germline, CDR1 is LGHNA and CDR2 YNFKEQ. The CDR3, as DNA: TGTGCCAGCAGCCACCTGACTAGCGGGAGTTTCAATGAGCAGTTCTTC. Residues: CASSHLTSGSFNEQFF.

The rearrangement joins TRBV7-9 to TRBJ2-5, with TRBD2 matching over 7 bases. Germline V gene data show CDR1 as SEHNR and CDR2 as FQNEAQ (reference sequence). The CDR3 is 16 residues long. V dropped 5 bases and J dropped 2; count of bases not matched to a gene: 11. CDR3 nucleotide sequence: TGTGCCAGCAGCGCGGGACCTAGCGGCCATCAAGAGACCCAGTACTTC. Encoded protein: CASSAGPSGHQETQYF.

The rearrangement links TRBV9 to TRBJ2-2, with 9 bases aligning to TRBD1. V was pared by 3 bases and J by 1 base, with 10 bases of the junction left unmatched. This CDR3 spans 18 amino acids. Germline lookup yields CDR1 SGDLS and CDR2 YYNGEE. Written as DNA, the CDR3 is TGTGCCAGCAGCGAGCCGGTCCTGACAGGGGGGAACACCGGGGAGCTGTTTTTT. Translation gives CASSEPVLTGGNTGELFF.

This clone was picked up a small number of times. V gene TRBV6-5 combines with J gene TRBJ1-2; 8 bases line up with TRBD1. J was trimmed by 7 bases and V by 5 bases; bases with no gene match: 12. This CDR3 contains 15 residues. CDR1 is MNHEY, CDR2 SVGAGI, per germline. The CDR3 region has the DNA TGTGCCAGCAGTAAGGGACGGGCAGGGGGCGTTGGCTACACCTTC. It codes for CASSKGRAGGVGYTF.

This clone showed up just a few times. The rearrangement joins TRBV19 to TRBJ1-5; 9 bases are a match to TRBD1. CDR3 length equals 16 residues. Germline lookup yields CDR1 LNHDA and CDR2 SQIVND (reference sequence). V was pared by 5 bases and J by 7 bases, with 12 bases of the junction left unmatched. CDR3 sequence reads: CASSATTTGGDQPQHF. In DNA form, the CDR3 reads TGTGCCAGTAGTGCCACAACGACAGGGGGTGACCAGCCCCAGCATTTT.

The sample holds a few counts of this clone. V gene TRBV4-1 combines with J gene TRBJ1-2, with D perhaps matching TRBD1 (5 bases). This CDR3 is 16 amino acids long. Germline CDR1 MGHRA, CDR2 YSYEKL. Trimming removed 1 base at V and 2 bases at J, with 14 bases between. For the CDR3, the DNA is TGCGCCAGCAGCCAAGTTCTCCGACAGAGAAACTATGGCTACACCTTC. As protein: CASSQVLRQRNYGYTF.